This T cell receptor beta chain came from a study of OX40 agonist ivuxolimab in advanced cancers. Some clones are missing from TCRdb's copy, which holds only in-frame ones; the method was immunoSEQ multiplex PCR. This sample carries fewer than 80,000 clones, 89% of them seen once, and the ten largest clones take approximately 12%. Trimming stripped 2 bases from V and 0 bases from J, with 8 bases between. CDR3 length equals 15 residues. Germline lookup yields CDR1 SGHDT and CDR2 YYEEEE. This sequence was found in an adult with an advanced solid tumor such as melanoma, head and neck, liver or kidney cancer. Sequencing used CD4+ or CD8+ T cells sorted from blood, obtained in a trial of the OX40 agonist ivuxolimab. The chain couples TRBV5-6 to TRBJ1-4; D is undetermined. The chain's CDR3 is CASSLMGATNEKLFF. The CDR3 DNA is TGTGCCAGCAGCTTAATGGGAGCAACTAATGAAAAACTGTTTTTT.